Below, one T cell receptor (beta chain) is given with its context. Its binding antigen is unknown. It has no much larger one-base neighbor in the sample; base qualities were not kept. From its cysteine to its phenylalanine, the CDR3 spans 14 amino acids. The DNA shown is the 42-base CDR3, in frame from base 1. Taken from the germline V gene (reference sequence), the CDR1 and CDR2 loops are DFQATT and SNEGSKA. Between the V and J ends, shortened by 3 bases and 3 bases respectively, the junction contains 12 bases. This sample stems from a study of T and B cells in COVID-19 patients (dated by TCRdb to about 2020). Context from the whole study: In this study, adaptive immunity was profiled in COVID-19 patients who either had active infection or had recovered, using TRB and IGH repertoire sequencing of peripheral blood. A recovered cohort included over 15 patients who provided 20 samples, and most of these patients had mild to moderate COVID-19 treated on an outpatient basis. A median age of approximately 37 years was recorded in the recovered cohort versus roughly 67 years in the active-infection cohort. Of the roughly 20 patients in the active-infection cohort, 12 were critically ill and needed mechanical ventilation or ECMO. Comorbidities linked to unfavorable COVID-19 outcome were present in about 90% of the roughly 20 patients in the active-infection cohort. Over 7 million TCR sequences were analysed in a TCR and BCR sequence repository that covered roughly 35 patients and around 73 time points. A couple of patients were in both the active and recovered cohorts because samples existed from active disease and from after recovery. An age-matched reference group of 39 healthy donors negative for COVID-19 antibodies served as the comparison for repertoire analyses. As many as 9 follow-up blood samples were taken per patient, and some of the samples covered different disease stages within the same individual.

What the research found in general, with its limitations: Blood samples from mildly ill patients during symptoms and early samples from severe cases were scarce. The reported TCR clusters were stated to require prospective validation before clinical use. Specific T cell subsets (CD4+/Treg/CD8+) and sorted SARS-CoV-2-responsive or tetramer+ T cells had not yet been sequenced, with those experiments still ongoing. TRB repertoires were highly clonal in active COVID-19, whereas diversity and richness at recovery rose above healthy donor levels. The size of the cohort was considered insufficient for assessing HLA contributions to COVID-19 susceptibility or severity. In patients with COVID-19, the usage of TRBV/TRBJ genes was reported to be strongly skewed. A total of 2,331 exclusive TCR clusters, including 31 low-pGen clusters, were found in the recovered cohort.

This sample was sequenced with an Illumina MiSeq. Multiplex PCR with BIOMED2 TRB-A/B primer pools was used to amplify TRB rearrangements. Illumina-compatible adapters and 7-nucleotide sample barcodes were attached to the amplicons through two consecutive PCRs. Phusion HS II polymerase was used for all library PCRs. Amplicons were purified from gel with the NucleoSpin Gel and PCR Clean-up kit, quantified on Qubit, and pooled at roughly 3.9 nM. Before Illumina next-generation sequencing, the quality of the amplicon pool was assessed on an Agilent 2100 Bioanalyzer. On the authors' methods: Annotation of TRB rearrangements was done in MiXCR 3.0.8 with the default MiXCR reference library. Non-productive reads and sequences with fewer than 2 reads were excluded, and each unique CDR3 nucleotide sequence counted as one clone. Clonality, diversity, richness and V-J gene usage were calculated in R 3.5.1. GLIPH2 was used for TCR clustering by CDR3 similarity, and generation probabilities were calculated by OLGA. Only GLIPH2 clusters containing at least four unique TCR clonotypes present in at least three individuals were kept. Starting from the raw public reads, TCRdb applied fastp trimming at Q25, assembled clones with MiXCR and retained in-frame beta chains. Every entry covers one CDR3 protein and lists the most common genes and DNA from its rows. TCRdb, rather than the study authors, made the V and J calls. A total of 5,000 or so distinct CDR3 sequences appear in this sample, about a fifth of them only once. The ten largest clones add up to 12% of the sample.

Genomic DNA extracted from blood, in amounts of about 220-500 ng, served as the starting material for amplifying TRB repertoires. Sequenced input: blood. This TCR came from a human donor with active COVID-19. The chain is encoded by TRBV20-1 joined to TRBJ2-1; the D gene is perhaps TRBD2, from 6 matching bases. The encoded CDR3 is CSASGGKYYNEQFF. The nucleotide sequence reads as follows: TGCAGTGCTAGCGGCGGGAAATACTACAATGAGCAGTTCTTC.